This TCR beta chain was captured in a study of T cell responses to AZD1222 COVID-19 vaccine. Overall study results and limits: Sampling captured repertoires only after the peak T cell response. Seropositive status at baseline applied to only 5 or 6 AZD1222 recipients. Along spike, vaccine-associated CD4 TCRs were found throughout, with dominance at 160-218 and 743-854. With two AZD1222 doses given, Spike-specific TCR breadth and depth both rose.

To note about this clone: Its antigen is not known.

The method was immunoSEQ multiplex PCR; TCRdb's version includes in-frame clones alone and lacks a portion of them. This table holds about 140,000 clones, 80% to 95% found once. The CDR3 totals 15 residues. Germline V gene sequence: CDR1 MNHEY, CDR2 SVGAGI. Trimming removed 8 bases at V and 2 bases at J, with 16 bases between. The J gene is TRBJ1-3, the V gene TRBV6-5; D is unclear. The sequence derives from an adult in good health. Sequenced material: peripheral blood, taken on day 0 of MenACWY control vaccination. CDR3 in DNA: TGTGCCAGCTGTAGGATGTTGGAGGCTGGAAACACCATATATTTT. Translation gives CASCRMLEAGNTIYF.